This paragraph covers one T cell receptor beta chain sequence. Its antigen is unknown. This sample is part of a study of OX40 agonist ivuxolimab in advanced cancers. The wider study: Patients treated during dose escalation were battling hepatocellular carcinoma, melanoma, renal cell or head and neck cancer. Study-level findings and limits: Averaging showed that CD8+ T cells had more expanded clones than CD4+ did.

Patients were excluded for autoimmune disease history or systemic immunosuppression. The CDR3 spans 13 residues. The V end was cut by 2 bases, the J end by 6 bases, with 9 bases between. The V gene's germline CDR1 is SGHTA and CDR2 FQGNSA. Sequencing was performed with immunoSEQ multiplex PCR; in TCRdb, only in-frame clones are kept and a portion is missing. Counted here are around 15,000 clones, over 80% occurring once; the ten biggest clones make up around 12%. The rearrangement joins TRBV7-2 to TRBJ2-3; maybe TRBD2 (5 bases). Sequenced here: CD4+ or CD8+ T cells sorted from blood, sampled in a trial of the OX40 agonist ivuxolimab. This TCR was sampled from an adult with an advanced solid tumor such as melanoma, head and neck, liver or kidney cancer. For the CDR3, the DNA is TGTGCCAGCAGCTTAACGAGGGCCGATACGCAGTATTTT. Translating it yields CASSLTRADTQYF.